This T cell receptor beta chain emerged from a study of blood T cells in healthy people across ages. Across the whole study: When template switching was applied, about one barcoded beta molecule was captured per two T cells.

Trimming removed 4 bases at V and 3 bases at J, with 9 bases between. The CDR3 runs 14 residues. Germline assignment: CDR1 SEHNR and CDR2 FQNEAQ (reference sequence). Together with a sample-barcoded 5' primer, a J-beta primer mix was included in a second PCR lasting about 6 to 11 cycles. TCRdb independently ran MiXCR on the 5' RACE reads; one entry per CDR3 protein. The sample has hundreds of thousands of distinct CDR3 sequences; approximately 30% are singletons. This clonotype was counted many times. The chain combines TRBV7-9 with TRBJ1-4, with unresolved D. The specimen sequenced was blood. The origin of this receptor is a woman of 80 years or more in good health. CDR3 in DNA: TGTGCCAGCAGCTCCAGTTTGTCTAATGAAAAACTGTTTTTT. It translates to CASSSSLSNEKLFF.